Listed here are 12 T cell receptor beta chains from one sample, sequenced in a study of tumor and adjacent non-tumor tissue in lung cancer. RNA was extracted from bulk tissue without any cell sorting. This non-tumor lung sample came from over 3 cm beyond the tumor edge. A modified ARM-PCR protocol with three rounds of nested PCR amplified TCRbeta. MiXCR, applied by TCRdb to the multiplex PCR reads, yields one record per CDR3 protein. The sample yields about 76,000 distinct CDR3 sequences, about 82% seen once. Sequenced sample: distant non-tumor lung tissue. Receptors originate from a man aged 55 to 69 with non-small cell lung cancer.

With regard to this clonotype: One end of the junction does not line up with germline, which may come from a read error. This chain links TRBV6-6 with TRBJ2-2; a weak D match, TRBD2 (6 bases). This CDR3 region has 16 residues. Germline CDR1 is MNHNY and CDR2 is SVGAGI (reference sequence). The CDR3 nucleotides read TGTGCTAGCAGTGAAATTGAGGAATTGGACACCGGGGGGCTGTTTTTT. Amino acid sequence: CASSEIEELDTGGLFF.

A word on this clonotype: One end of the junction does not line up with germline, which may come from a read error. The chain employs TRBV6-1 and TRBJ2-6; the D gene is possibly TRBD1 (5 bases). CDR1 MNHNS and CDR2 SASEGT come from the germline V gene. The CDR3 totals 15 residues. In DNA form, the CDR3 reads TGTGCCAGTAGTGATCGTCCTTCTGGGGCCAACATCCTGACTTTC. This encodes CASSDRPSGANILTF.

A remark on this clonotype: Germline and junction disagree at one end, which may indicate a read error. The chain is built from TRBV6-5 and TRBJ2-6, with 10 positions matching TRBD2. Germline-derived CDR1 and CDR2 are MNHEY and SVGAGI. This CDR3 is built from 17 residues. The CDR3 nucleotides read TGTGCCAGCAGTCTAGCGGGAGCCTGCTCTGGGACCAACGTCCTGACTTTC. It specifies CASSLAGACSGTNVLTF.

Comment on this clonotype: The CDR3 does not close with the conserved phenylalanine or tryptophan, likely indicating a read error. The chain joins TRBV5-5 to TRBJ1-2; unclear D gene. CDR1 and CDR2 (germline): SGHKS, YYEKEE (reference sequence). There are 15 residues in the CDR3. The chain's CDR3 is CASNLAVTTNYGYTL. CDR3 nucleotide sequence: TGTGCCAGCAACTTGGCCGTGACAACTAACTATGGCTACACCTTA.

As concerns this clonotype: As the CDR3 is not closed by the conserved phenylalanine or tryptophan, this likely results from a read error. The limits of the CDR3 on the DNA are not certain, so only TCRdb's listed CDR3 is given. This chain links TRBV5-6 with TRBJ2-1; no check of the table's D call, TRBD1, against the DNA was made. Looked up from germline, CDR1 is SGHDT and CDR2 is YYEEEE. The CDR3 is 16 residues long, counting both termini. The CDR3 protein is CASIPWGRLRRNEQFL.

On this clonotype itself: Because it lacks the conserved phenylalanine or tryptophan at the end, this CDR3 is likely a read error. The DNA is left out, because the CDR3 cannot be placed on it with certainty; the CDR3 is given as TCRdb lists it. The chain has TRBV6-2 or TRBV6-3 and TRBJ2-6; no DNA check was done on the table's D call, TRBD1. CDR1 is MNHEY, CDR2 SVGEGT, per germline. A total of 15 residues make up the CDR3, ends included. The CDR3: CASSTTESGANVLTL.

The chain joins TRBV23-1 to TRBJ1-1; D is unresolved. TRBV23-1 is an open reading frame, and its role is uncertain. Trimming left V 1 base short and J 3 bases short, with 3 bases between. The CDR3 spans 12 residues. The CDR3 loop is CASSQYDTEAFF. Here the CDR3 DNA reads TGCGCCAGCAGTCAATATGACACTGAAGCTTTCTTT.

Concerning this clonotype itself: The limits of the CDR3 on the DNA are not certain, so only TCRdb's listed CDR3 is given. This chain connects TRBV11-2 to TRBJ1-1; the table's D call, TRBD1, was not checked against the DNA. Counting both end residues, the CDR3 totals 14 amino acids. Germline CDR1 and CDR2: SGHAT and FQNNGV. The chain's CDR3 is CPSSLVGRGTESLF.

As regards this clonotype: A much larger clone sits a single nucleotide away, making a read error possible. This CDR3 reads CASGLSVHGTYEQYF. The CDR3, as DNA: TGTGCCAGCGGCTTGTCAGTTCACGGAACCTACGAGCAGTACTTC. V is TRBV5-5 and J is TRBJ2-7; D gene ambiguous. The germline CDR1 and CDR2 sequences are SGHKS and YYEKEE (reference sequence). The length of the CDR3 is 15 residues.

In regard to this clonotype: This may arise from a read error, as a much more abundant clone is one base away. This chain connects TRBV13 to TRBJ2-1; D is tentatively TRBD1 or TRBD2 (5 bases each). Germline V gene data show CDR1 as PRHDT and CDR2 as FYEKMQ (reference sequence). CDR3 length: 14 residues. Trimming stripped 4 bases from V and 6 bases from J, with 13 bases between. The CDR3 DNA reads as TGTGCCAGCAGCTCTTTAACGGGGCCCAATGAGCAGTTCTTC. This translates into CASSSLTGPNEQFF.

As concerns this clonotype: The junction departs from germline at one end; a sequencing error may be responsible. This chain uses TRBV11-2 with TRBJ2-7, with D maybe TRBD1 (5 bases). The germline V gene has CDR1 SGHAT and CDR2 FQNNGV. CDR3 length: 15 residues. The CDR3 DNA follows: TGTGCCTGCAGCTTATGGGGCGCAGGGATGTACGAGCAGTACTTC. Its protein is CACSLWGAGMYEQYF.

Regarding this clonotype: The CDR3 does not end in the conserved phenylalanine or tryptophan, so this is likely a read error. The rearrangement uses TRBV29-1 and TRBJ2-1; 7 nucleotides align to TRBD2. The CDR3 loop spans 14 amino acids. Germline loops: CDR1 SQVTM, CDR2 ANQGSEA. CDR3 amino acids: CSGAEAGDSDEQFS. The CDR3 DNA follows: TGCAGTGGGGCGGAGGCGGGAGACTCGGATGAGCAGTTCTCC.